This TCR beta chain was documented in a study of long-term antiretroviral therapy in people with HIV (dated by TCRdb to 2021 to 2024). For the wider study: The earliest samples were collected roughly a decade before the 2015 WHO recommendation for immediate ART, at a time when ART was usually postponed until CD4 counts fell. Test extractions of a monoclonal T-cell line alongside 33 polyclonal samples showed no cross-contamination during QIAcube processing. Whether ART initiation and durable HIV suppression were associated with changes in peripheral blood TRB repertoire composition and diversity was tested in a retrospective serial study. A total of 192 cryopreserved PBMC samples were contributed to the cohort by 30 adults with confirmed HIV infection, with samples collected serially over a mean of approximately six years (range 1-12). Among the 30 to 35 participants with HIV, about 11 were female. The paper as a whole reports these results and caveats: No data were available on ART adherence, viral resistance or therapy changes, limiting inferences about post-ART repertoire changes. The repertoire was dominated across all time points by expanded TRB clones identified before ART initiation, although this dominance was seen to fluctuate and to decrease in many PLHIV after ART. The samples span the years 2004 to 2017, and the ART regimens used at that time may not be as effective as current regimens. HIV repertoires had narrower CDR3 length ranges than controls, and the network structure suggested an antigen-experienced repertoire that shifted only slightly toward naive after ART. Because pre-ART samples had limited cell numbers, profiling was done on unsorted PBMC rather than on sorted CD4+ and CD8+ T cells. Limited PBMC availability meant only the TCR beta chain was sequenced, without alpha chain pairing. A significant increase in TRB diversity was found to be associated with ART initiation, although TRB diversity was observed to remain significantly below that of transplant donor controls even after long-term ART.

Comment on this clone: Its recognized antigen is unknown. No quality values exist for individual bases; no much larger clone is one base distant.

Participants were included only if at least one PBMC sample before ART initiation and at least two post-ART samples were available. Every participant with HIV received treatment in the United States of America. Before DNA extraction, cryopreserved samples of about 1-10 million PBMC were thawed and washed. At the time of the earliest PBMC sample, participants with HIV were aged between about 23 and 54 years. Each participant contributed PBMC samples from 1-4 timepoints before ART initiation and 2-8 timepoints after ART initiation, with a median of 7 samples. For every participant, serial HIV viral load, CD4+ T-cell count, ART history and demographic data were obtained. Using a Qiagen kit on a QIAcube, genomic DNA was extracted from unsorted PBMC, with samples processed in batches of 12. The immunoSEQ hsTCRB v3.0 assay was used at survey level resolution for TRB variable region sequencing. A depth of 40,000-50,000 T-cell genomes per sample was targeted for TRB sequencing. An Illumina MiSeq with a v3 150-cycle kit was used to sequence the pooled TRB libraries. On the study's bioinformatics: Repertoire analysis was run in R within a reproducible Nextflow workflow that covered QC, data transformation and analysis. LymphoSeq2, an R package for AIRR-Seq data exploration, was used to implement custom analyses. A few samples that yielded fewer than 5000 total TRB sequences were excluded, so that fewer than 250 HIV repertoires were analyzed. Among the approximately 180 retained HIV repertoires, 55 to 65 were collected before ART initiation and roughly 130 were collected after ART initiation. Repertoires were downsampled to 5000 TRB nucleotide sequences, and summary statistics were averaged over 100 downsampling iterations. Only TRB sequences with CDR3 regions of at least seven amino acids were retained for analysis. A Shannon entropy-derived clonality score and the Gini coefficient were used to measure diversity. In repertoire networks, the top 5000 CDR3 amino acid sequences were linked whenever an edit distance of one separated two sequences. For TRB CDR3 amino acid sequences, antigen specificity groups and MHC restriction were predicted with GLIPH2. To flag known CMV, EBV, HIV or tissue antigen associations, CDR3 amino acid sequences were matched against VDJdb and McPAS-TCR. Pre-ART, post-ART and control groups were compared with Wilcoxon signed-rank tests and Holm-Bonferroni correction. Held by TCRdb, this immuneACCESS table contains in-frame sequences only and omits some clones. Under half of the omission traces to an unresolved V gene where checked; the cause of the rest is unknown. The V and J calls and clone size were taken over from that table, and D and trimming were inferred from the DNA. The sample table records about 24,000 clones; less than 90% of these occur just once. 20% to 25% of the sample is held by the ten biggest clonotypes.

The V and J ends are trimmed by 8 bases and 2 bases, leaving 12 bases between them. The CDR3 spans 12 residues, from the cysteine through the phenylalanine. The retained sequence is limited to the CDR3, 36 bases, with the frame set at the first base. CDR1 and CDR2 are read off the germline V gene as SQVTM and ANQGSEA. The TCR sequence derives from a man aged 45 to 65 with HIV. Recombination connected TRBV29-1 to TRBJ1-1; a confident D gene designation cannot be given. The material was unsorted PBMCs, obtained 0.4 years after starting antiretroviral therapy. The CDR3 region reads CSSKEGNTEAFF. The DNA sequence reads TGCAGCTCGAAGGAGGGTAACACTGAAGCTTTCTTT.